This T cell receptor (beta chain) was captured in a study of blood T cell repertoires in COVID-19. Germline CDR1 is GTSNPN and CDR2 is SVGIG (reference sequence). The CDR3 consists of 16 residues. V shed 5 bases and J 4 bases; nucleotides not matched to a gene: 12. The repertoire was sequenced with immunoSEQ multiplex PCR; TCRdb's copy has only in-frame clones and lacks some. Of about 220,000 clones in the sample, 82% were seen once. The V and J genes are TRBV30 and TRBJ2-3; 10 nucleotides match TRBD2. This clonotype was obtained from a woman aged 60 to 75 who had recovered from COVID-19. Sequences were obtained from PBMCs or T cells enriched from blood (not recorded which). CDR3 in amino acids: CAWSREASGSADTQYF. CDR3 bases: TGTGCCTGGTCACGTGAAGCTAGCGGGAGCGCAGATACGCAGTATTTT.